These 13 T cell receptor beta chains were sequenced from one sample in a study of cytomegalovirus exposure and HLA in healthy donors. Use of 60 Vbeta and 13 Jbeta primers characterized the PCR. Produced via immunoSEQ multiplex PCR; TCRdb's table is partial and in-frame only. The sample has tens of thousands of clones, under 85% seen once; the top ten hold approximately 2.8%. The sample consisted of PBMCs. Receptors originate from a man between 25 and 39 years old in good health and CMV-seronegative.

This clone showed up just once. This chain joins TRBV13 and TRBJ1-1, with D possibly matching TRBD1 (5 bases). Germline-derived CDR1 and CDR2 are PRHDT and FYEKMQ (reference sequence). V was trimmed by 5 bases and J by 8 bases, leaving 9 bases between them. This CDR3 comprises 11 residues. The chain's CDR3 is CASSGGGEAFF. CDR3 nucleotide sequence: TGTGCCAGCAGCGGTGGGGGGGAAGCTTTCTTT.

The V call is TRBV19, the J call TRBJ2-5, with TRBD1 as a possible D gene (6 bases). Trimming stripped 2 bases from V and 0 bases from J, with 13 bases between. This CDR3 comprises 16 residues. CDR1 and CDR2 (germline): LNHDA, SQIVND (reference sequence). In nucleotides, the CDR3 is TGTGCCAGTAGTATAAGGGGGAGAGGATACCAAGAGACCCAGTACTTC. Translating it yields CASSIRGRGYQETQYF.

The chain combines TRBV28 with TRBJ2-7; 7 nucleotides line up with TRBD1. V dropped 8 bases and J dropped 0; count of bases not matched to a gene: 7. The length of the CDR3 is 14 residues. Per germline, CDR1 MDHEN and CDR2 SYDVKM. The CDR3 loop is CASRNSGGSYEQYF. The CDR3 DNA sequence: TGTGCCAGCCGTAATTCAGGGGGCTCCTACGAGCAGTACTTC.

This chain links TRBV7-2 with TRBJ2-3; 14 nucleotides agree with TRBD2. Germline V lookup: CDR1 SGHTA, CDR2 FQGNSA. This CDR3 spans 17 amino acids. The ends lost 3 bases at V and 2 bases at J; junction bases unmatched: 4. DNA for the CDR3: TGTGCCAGCAGCTTCAGACTAGCGGGGGGGCACACAGATACGCAGTATTTT. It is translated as CASSFRLAGGHTDTQYF.

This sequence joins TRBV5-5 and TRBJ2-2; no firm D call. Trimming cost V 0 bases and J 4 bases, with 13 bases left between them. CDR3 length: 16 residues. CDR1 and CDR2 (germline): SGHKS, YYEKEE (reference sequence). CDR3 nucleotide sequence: TGTGCCAGCAGCTTGGCCCACAGCACCACCACCGGGGAGCTGTTTTTT. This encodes CASSLAHSTTTGELFF.

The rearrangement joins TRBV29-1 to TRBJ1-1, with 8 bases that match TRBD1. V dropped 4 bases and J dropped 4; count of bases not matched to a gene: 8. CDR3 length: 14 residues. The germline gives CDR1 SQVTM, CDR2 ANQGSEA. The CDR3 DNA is TGCAGCGTTGCGACAACAGGGGGGGGCACTGAAGCTTTCTTT. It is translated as CSVATTGGGTEAFF.

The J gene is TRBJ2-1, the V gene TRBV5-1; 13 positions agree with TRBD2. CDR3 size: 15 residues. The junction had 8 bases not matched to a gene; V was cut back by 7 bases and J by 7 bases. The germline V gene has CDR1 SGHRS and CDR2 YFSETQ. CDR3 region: CASGGGLAGPNEQFF. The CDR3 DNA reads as TGCGCCAGCGGGGGGGGACTAGCGGGACCGAATGAGCAGTTCTTC.

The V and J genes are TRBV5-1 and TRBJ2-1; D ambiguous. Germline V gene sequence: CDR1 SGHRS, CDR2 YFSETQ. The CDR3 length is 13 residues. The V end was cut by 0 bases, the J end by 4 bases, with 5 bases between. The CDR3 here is CASSLGSYNEQFF. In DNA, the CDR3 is TGCGCCAGCAGCTTGGGCAGTTACAATGAGCAGTTCTTC.

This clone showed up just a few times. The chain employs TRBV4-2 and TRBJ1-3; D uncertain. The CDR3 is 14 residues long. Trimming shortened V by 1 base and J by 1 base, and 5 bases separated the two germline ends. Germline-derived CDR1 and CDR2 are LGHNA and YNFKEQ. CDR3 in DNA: TGTGCCAGCAGCCAAGCAGTATCTGGAAACACCATATATTTT. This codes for CASSQAVSGNTIYF.

The CDR3 region has the DNA TGTGCCAGCAGCTCAAGTGGAGGAAACTATGGCTACACCTTC. Translation gives CASSSSGGNYGYTF. The genes are TRBV9 and TRBJ1-2; D is ambiguous. The CDR3 is made up of 14 amino acids. Per the germline V gene, CDR1 is SGDLS and CDR2 is YYNGEE. V was pared by 4 bases and J by 2 bases, with 12 bases between.

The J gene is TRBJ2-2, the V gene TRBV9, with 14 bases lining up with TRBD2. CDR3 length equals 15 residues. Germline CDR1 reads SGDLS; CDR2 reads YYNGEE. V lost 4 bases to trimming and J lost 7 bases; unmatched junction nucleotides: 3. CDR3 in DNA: TGTGCCAGCAGCACGGGACTAGCGGGGGTCGGGGAGCTGTTTTTT. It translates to CASSTGLAGVGELFF.

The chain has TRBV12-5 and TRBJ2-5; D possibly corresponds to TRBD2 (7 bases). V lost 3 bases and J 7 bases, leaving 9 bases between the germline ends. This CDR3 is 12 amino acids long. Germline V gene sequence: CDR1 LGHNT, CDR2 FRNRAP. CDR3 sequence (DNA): TGTGCTAGTGGTTTAAGGGGGGGGACCCAGTACTTC. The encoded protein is CASGLRGGTQYF.

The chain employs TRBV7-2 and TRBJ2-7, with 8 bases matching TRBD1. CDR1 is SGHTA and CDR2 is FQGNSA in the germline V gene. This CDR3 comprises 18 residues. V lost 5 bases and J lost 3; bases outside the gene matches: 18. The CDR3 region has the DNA TGTGCCAGCAGCCCCGGACAGGGTTTTCAATCCAAGGACTACGAGCAGTACTTC. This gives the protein CASSPGQGFQSKDYEQYF. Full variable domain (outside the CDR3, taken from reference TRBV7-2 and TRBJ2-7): GAGVSQSPSNKVTEKGKDVELRCDPISGHTALYWYRQSLGQGLEFLIYFQGNSAPDKSGLPSDRFSAERTGGSVSTLTIQRTQQEDSAVYLCASSPGQGFQSKDYEQYFGPGTRLTVT.